What follows are 25 T cell receptor beta chains derived from one specimen sequenced in a study of a mutant IDH1 vaccine in newly diagnosed glioma. Only in-frame clones appear in the TCRdb table, and some are missing; sequencing was by immunoSEQ multiplex PCR. This table has under 40,000 clones, about 80% appearing once. Their specific antigens are unknown. Documented time point: week 35, safety follow-up. What each vaccine dose contained was 300 ug of mutant IDH1 20-mer peptide, accompanied by topical imiquimod. The sample here was PBMCs, taken from a glioma patient whose treatment included an IDH1 peptide vaccine. These receptor sequences come from a man aged 25-40 years with glioma.

The rearrangement uses TRBV7-9 and TRBJ2-2; D gene ambiguous. V shed 3 bases and J shed 5 bases, with 7 bases lying between them. The CDR3 has 13 amino acids. Germline V gene sequence: CDR1 SEHNR, CDR2 FQNEAQ (reference sequence). CDR3: CASSFRGTGELFF. CDR3 coding DNA: TGTGCCAGCAGCTTTCGAGGTACCGGGGAGCTGTTTTTT. Full variable domain (outside the CDR3, taken from reference TRBV7-9 and TRBJ2-2): DTGVSQNPRHKITKRGQNVTFRCDPISEHNRLYWYRQTLGQGPEFLTYFQNEAQLEKSRLLSDRFSAERPKGSFSTLEIQRTEQGDSAMYLCASSFRGTGELFFGEGSRLTVL.

This clone has more than one count but fewer than ten. The genes are TRBV5-1 and TRBJ1-5, with a possible D match to TRBD1 (5 bases). The length of the CDR3 is 14 residues. Germline CDR1 and CDR2: SGHRS and YFSETQ. The V end lost 1 base, the J end lost 2 bases, and 7 bases lay between the germline ends. CDR3 sequence reads: CASSLRGGNQPQHF. For the CDR3, the DNA is TGCGCCAGCAGCTTGAGGGGAGGCAATCAGCCCCAGCATTTT.

V is TRBV6-1 and J is TRBJ1-2; 7 bases map to TRBD1. J gave up 7 bases and V 1 base, and 6 bases lay outside the gene matches. The germline V gene encodes CDR1 MNHNS and CDR2 SASEGT. This CDR3 has 14 amino acids. This CDR3 reads CASSEVGAGGGYTF. The CDR3 region has the DNA TGTGCCAGCAGTGAAGTTGGGGCAGGGGGTGGCTACACCTTC.

The V gene is TRBV6-5, the J gene TRBJ1-1; D remains unclear. The CDR3 contains 13 residues. V dropped 7 bases and J dropped 4 bases, with 13 bases sitting between them. Germline V lookup: CDR1 MNHEY, CDR2 SVGAGI. The CDR3 spells CASTPYRGTEAFF. The CDR3 DNA follows: TGTGCCAGCACCCCGTACCGGGGCACTGAAGCTTTCTTT.

The rearrangement uses TRBV21-1 and TRBJ1-2; the table's D call, TRBD1, was not checked against the DNA. TRBV21-1 counts as a pseudogene. The CDR3 has 18 residues. The CDR3 loop reads CASSKERRQGVHNYGYTF. In DNA, the CDR3 is TGTGCCAGCAGCAAAGAAAGAAGGCAGGGGGTCCATAACTATGGCTACACCTTC.

The rearrangement uses TRBV6-5 and TRBJ1-2, with 9 positions matching TRBD1. The CDR3 totals 14 residues. Germline lookup yields CDR1 MNHEY and CDR2 SVGAGI. V shed 2 bases, J shed 5 bases, and the junction held 3 bases outside the gene matches. This CDR3 reads CASSYPGQGYGYTF. The CDR3 region has the DNA TGTGCCAGCAGTTACCCCGGACAGGGGTATGGCTACACCTTC.

The chain joins TRBV14 to TRBJ2-5, with no clear D. Looked up from germline, CDR1 is SGHDN and CDR2 is FVKESK. Between the trimmed V and J ends, which lost 1 base and 0 bases, there was a span of 12 bases. The length of the CDR3 is 16 residues. DNA for the CDR3: TGTGCCAGCAGCCAAGCCGGAGATCTGTACCAAGAGACCCAGTACTTC. It encodes CASSQAGDLYQETQYF.

The chain carries TRBV5-1 and TRBJ2-3; 9 bases agree with TRBD2. Unmatched junction bases numbered 12, after V lost 2 bases and J lost 5 bases. In germline, CDR1 is SGHRS, CDR2 YFSETQ. The CDR3 contains 17 residues. The CDR3 bases are TGCGCCAGCAGCTTTACGGGGGTAGCGGGAGCCGAAGATACGCAGTATTTT. This gives the protein CASSFTGVAGAEDTQYF.

The V gene is TRBV5-6, the J gene TRBJ2-7; unclear D gene. CDR3 length: 16 residues. Per the germline V gene, CDR1 is SGHDT and CDR2 is YYEEEE. V lost 0 bases and J lost 5, with 18 bases in between. CDR3 sequence (DNA): TGTGCCAGCAGCTTGGTGGTGTGGGAAAAGTCCCACGAGCAGTACTTC. This sequence encodes CASSLVVWEKSHEQYF.

J is TRBJ1-1 and V is TRBV10-3, with 7 bases lining up with TRBD1. V lost 3 bases, J lost 4 bases, and 8 bases stayed unmatched. This CDR3 has 15 residues. CDR1 is ENHRY, CDR2 SYGVKD, per germline. CDR3 amino acids: CAISESRQGGTEAFF. The CDR3 nucleotides read TGTGCCATCAGTGAATCGAGACAGGGCGGCACTGAAGCTTTCTTT.

The CDR3 sequence is CASSQDFFLGQRHYGYTF. In nucleotides, the CDR3 is TGCGCCAGCAGCCAAGATTTTTTTCTAGGACAGAGGCACTATGGCTACACCTTC. The V gene is TRBV4-1, the J gene TRBJ1-2, with D possibly matching TRBD1 (6 bases). The CDR3 spans 18 residues. The V end lost 0 bases, the J end lost 3 bases, and 20 bases lay between the germline ends. From germline, CDR1 is MGHRA and CDR2 YSYEKL.

The chain carries TRBV6-1 and TRBJ2-7; 9 bases line up with TRBD1. CDR1 is MNHNS, CDR2 SASEGT, per germline. V gave up 6 bases and J gave up 5 bases; unmatched junction bases: 5. There are 13 residues in the CDR3. The chain's CDR3 is CASRGQGRDEQYF. CDR3 bases: TGTGCCAGCAGGGGACAGGGACGAGACGAGCAGTACTTC.

The rearrangement links TRBV7-9 to TRBJ1-4; no clear D. The CDR3 sequence is 15 residues long. Looked up from germline, CDR1 is SEHNR and CDR2 is FQNEAQ (reference sequence). V gave up 0 bases and J gave up 2 bases, with 7 bases separating them. Written as DNA, the CDR3 is TGTGCCAGCAGCTTAGCGCGGGAGACTAATGAAAAACTGTTTTTT. Its protein is CASSLARETNEKLFF.

The chain couples TRBV4-2 to TRBJ2-1; D possibly matches TRBD1 or TRBD2 (5 bases each). The CDR3 length is 13 residues. Germline-derived CDR1 and CDR2 are LGHNA and YNFKEQ. Deletions cut 7 bases from V and 10 bases from J, with 17 bases between. CDR3 sequence reads: CASNPSGGREQFF. Here the CDR3 DNA reads TGTGCCAGCAACCCTAGTGGGGGTCGCGAGCAGTTCTTC.

The chain has TRBV5-1 and TRBJ1-3; D gene ambiguous. V was trimmed by 0 bases and J by 0 bases, leaving 7 bases between them. CDR1 is SGHRS and CDR2 is YFSETQ in the germline V gene. This CDR3 comprises 15 residues. CDR3 in amino acids: CASSLGPVSGNTIYF. CDR3 sequence (DNA): TGCGCCAGCAGCTTGGGTCCGGTCTCTGGAAACACCATATATTTT.

The rearrangement uses TRBV7-9 and TRBJ1-1; a possible D gene is TRBD1 (6 bases). The CDR3 has 14 amino acids. Germline-derived CDR1 and CDR2 are SEHNR and FQNEAQ (reference sequence). Trimming stripped 2 bases from V and 6 bases from J, with 13 bases between. The CDR3 spells CASSLISGEAEAFF. CDR3 coding DNA: TGTGCCAGCAGCTTAATCTCAGGGGAGGCTGAAGCTTTCTTT.

This chain links TRBV20-1 with TRBJ2-3; D remains unclear. CDR1 and CDR2 (germline): DFQATT, SNEGSKA (reference sequence). V gave up 1 base and J gave up 6 bases, with 5 bases separating them. The CDR3 totals 11 residues. In nucleotides, the CDR3 is TGCAGTGCTAGAGGGTCGGATACGCAGTATTTT. This gives the protein CSARGSDTQYF.

The chain employs TRBV29-1 and TRBJ2-3, with D tentatively TRBD2 (5 bases). V was cut by 3 bases and J by 1 base, with 8 bases left in between. The CDR3 is 13 amino acids. Germline assignment: CDR1 SQVTM and CDR2 ANQGSEA. CDR3 sequence: CSVENSGTDTQYF. The CDR3 DNA sequence: TGCAGCGTTGAGAATAGCGGCACAGATACGCAGTATTTT.

The V gene is TRBV7-8, the J gene TRBJ2-3; no firm D call. The ends were cut back, 4 bases at V and 8 bases at J, with 13 bases in the middle. Per the germline V gene, CDR1 is SGHVS and CDR2 is FQNEAQ. The CDR3 extends over 13 amino acids. CDR3 protein: CASSWELAGTQYF. Here the CDR3 DNA reads TGTGCCAGCAGCTGGGAACTCGCCGGTACGCAGTATTTT.

V is TRBV6-5 and J is TRBJ2-7; D gene ambiguous. Germline V lookup: CDR1 MNHEY, CDR2 SVGAGI. V lost 6 bases and J lost 5, with 20 bases in between. The CDR3 contains 15 residues. The CDR3, as DNA: TGTGCCAGCAGCTCCCTATCCCTAGTAGTCAACGAGCAGTACTTC. This encodes CASSSLSLVVNEQYF.

The CDR3 is CASSGTGIVTQYF. The CDR3 DNA follows: TGTGCCAGCAGTGGCACAGGTATCGTTACGCAGTATTTT. The chain has TRBV6-1 and TRBJ2-3; a weak D match, TRBD1 (5 bases). The CDR3 spans 13 residues. Germline CDR1 reads MNHNS; CDR2 reads SASEGT. V was shortened by 4 bases and J by 8 bases, with 13 bases between the two germline ends.

Points on this clone: At one boundary the junction diverges from the germline segment, which might be a read error. V and J are TRBV13 and TRBJ2-7, with 15 positions matching TRBD2. Germline CDR1 PRHDT, CDR2 FYEKMQ (reference sequence). This CDR3 has 17 amino acids. CDR3 in DNA: TGTGCCAGCAGCCTAGGACTAGCGGGAGGGCCGATTAACGAGCAGTACTTC. Protein sequence: CASSLGLAGGPINEQYF.

This clone was picked up a small number of times. This chain links TRBV7-9 with TRBJ1-2; D is perhaps TRBD1 (6 bases). Germline CDR1 and CDR2: SEHNR and FQNEAQ (reference sequence). The ends were cut back, 5 bases at V and 7 bases at J, with 17 bases in the middle. The length of the CDR3 is 14 residues. The CDR3 sequence: CASSPGQRIGGYTF. Here the CDR3 DNA reads TGTGCCAGCAGCCCCGGACAGAGGATTGGTGGCTACACCTTC.

This clone is medium-sized. The rearrangement links TRBV5-1 to TRBJ1-1; D uncertain. Germline-derived CDR1 and CDR2 are SGHRS and YFSETQ. V was trimmed by 0 bases and J by 5 bases, leaving 14 bases between them. CDR3 length: 15 residues. The CDR3 loop is CASSLAPPADTEAFF. In DNA form, the CDR3 reads TGCGCCAGCAGCTTGGCGCCCCCCGCCGATACTGAAGCTTTCTTT.

This clone was detected only a few times. The CDR3 protein is CASEKGQGINNEQFF. The DNA of the CDR3 is TGTGCCAGCGAGAAAGGGCAGGGAATAAACAATGAGCAGTTCTTC. The rearrangement uses TRBV6-1 and TRBJ2-1; D perhaps matches TRBD1 (5 bases). Germline V lookup: CDR1 MNHNS, CDR2 SASEGT. The ends were cut back, 8 bases at V and 5 bases at J, with 19 bases in the middle. This CDR3 is built from 15 residues.